This T cell receptor (beta chain) was sequenced during a study of cytomegalovirus exposure and HLA in healthy donors. About this clone itself: The target antigen is unknown.

PCR employed 60 Vbeta and 13 Jbeta primers. Data came from immunoSEQ multiplex PCR; TCRdb stores just in-frame clones and leaves some out. Seen here are roughly 230,000 clones, about 90% observed once, and the top ten hold around 1.7%. V dropped 6 bases and J dropped 0; count of bases not matched to a gene: 13. CDR1 SGHDN and CDR2 FVKESK come from the germline V gene. CDR3 length: 19 residues. Notes on the study in general: Follow-up analysis later connected one missense variant in DCLRE1C with trimming of TCR beta V- and J-genes.

This rearrangement joins TRBV14 to TRBJ2-6; 8 nucleotides match TRBD1. The source of this sequence is a girl aged 2 to 9 in good health and CMV-seronegative. The source material was PBMCs. The chain's CDR3 is CASRAQQGAAVSGANVLTF. The CDR3 nucleotides read TGTGCCAGCAGGGCGCAGCAGGGGGCCGCTGTCTCTGGGGCCAACGTCCTGACTTTC.